This TCR beta chain comes out of a study of naive and memory T cell subsets. Study results and caveats: Expression changes during T cell differentiation may affect RNA-based TCR counts. Especially in CD8 cells, naive repertoires contained a few larger clonotypes, possibly CD45RA-re-expressing memory cells.

The beta constant-region primer was an equimolar mix of two oligonucleotides covering TRBC1 and TRBC2. Ligated cDNA was amplified by four rounds of PCR with nested alpha and beta constant-region primers and SP2. TCRdb re-analysed the UMI-ligation and nested PCR reads in MiXCR, keeping a single row per CDR3 protein. In the table there are 150,000 or so distinct CDR3 sequences, roughly 23% of which are singletons. Trimming removed 2 bases at V and 2 bases at J, with 10 bases between. CDR1 is SGHVS and CDR2 is FQNEAQ in the germline V gene. This CDR3 contains 15 residues. Concerning this clonotype itself: The target antigen is unknown.

The sequencing sample was made of naive CD4+ T cells from blood. The sequence was collected from a human donor in good health. The rearrangement joins TRBV7-8 to TRBJ1-5; unclear D gene. The DNA of the CDR3 is TGTGCCAGCAGCTTATGGAGGGATCGCAATCAGCCCCAGCATTTT. Translation gives CASSLWRDRNQPQHF.